The 26 T cell receptor beta chains listed next were all sequenced from one sample in a study of shared T cell receptors in the human thymus. The protocol was immunoSEQ multiplex PCR, while the TCRdb copy is restricted to in-frame clones and leaves out a portion. This repertoire shows 63,000 or so clones, 90% to 95% found once; its top ten account for less than 0.04%. The sample taken for sequencing was thymocytes. The source of these receptors is a human donor.

This chain connects TRBV19 to TRBJ2-7, with 9 bases lining up with TRBD1. Per germline, CDR1 LNHDA and CDR2 SQIVND (reference sequence). CDR3 length: 14 amino acids. With V trimmed by 7 bases and J by 1 base, 5 bases remained unmatched. Here the CDR3 DNA reads TGTGCCAGTACCCGACAGGGGGGTTCCTACGAGCAGTACTTC. Translating gives CASTRQGGSYEQYF.

This rearrangement joins TRBV5-1 to TRBJ2-2; D might be TRBD1 (6 bases). The germline V gene encodes CDR1 SGHRS and CDR2 YFSETQ. The CDR3 spans 16 residues. With 3 bases removed from V and 1 base from J, the gap between germline ends came to 13 bases. The CDR3 region is CASSSEQGRNTGELFF. The CDR3 nucleotides read TGCGCCAGCAGCTCCGAACAGGGACGGAACACCGGGGAGCTGTTTTTT.

This chain joins TRBV7-3 and TRBJ1-1, with no clear D. The V end lost 2 bases, the J end lost 3 bases, and 7 bases lay between the germline ends. The CDR3 length is 13 residues. Germline CDR1 is SGHTA and CDR2 is FQGTGA. CDR3 DNA: TGTGCCAGCAGCTTATGGAGGGACACTGAAGCTTTCTTT. This gives the protein CASSLWRDTEAFF.

The rearrangement links TRBV4-1 to TRBJ1-2; the D gene is possibly TRBD1 (6 bases). V was trimmed by 0 bases and J by 8 bases, leaving 13 bases between them. The CDR3 sequence is 14 residues long. CDR1 and CDR2 from the germline V gene are MGHRA and YSYEKL. CDR3 nucleotide sequence: TGCGCCAGCAGCCAAGAGGGGGCGGGCCTGGGCTACACCTTC. Residues: CASSQEGAGLGYTF.

This chain joins TRBV30 and TRBJ1-5, with 7 bases matching TRBD1. V was pared by 0 bases and J by 2 bases, with 19 bases of the junction left unmatched. Germline CDR1 is GTSNPN and CDR2 is SVGIG (reference sequence). CDR3 length: 20 residues. The CDR3 nucleotides are TGTGCCTGGAGTGTTCTCCCAATCATTGATGACAGGGAGGGCAATCAGCCCCAGCATTTT. It codes for CAWSVLPIIDDREGNQPQHF.

The chain is built from TRBV18 and TRBJ2-1; D gene ambiguous. Germline V gives CDR1 KGHSH, CDR2 LQKENI. The CDR3 covers 15 residues. Trimming took 3 bases from V and 0 from J, leaving 9 bases between them. The CDR3 DNA follows: TGTGCCAGCTCACCTTCTTCCGACTCCTACAATGAGCAGTTCTTC. This codes for CASSPSSDSYNEQFF.

The rearrangement uses TRBV2 and TRBJ1-3; D is ambiguous. Trimming left V 3 bases short and J 2 bases short, with 5 bases between. Germline V gives CDR1 SNHLY, CDR2 FYNNEI. The CDR3 totals 13 residues. The CDR3 here is CASSDGTGNTIYF. The CDR3 coding sequence is TGTGCCAGCAGTGACGGGACTGGAAACACCATATATTTT.

This chain connects TRBV6-1 to TRBJ1-1, with 9 bases matching TRBD1. Losses at the gene ends were 1 base for V and 5 bases for J; bases not matched to a gene: 8. The CDR3 is made up of 16 amino acids. Germline CDR1 reads MNHNS; CDR2 reads SASEGT. DNA for the CDR3: TGTGCCAGCAGTGAAGAGATGACAGGGGGAAAGACTGAAGCTTTCTTT. This codes for CASSEEMTGGKTEAFF.

CDR3 sequence (DNA): TGTGCCAGCAGTGCCCGACAGGGGAGCAATCAGCCCCAGCATTTT. This sequence encodes CASSARQGSNQPQHF. The rearrangement joins TRBV28 to TRBJ1-5; 8 nucleotides line up with TRBD1. Germline V CDR1 and CDR2: MDHEN, SYDVKM. CDR3 length: 15 amino acids. With V trimmed by 5 bases and J by 1 base, 4 bases remained unmatched.

The gene calls are TRBV18 and TRBJ1-4; D call uncertain. V lost 0 bases to trimming and J lost 0 bases, with 5 bases between them. The CDR3 is 15 amino acids. The germline gives CDR1 KGHSH, CDR2 LQKENI. CDR3 sequence reads: CASSPPGSTNEKLFF. For the CDR3, the DNA is TGTGCCAGCTCACCACCAGGCTCAACTAATGAAAAACTGTTTTTT. The full variable domain, rest sourced from reference TRBV18 and TRBJ1-4, is NAGVMQNPRHLVRRRGQEARLRCSPMKGHSHVYWYRQLPEEGLKFMVYLQKENIIDESGMPKERFSAEFPKEGPSILRIQQVVRGDSAAYFCASSPPGSTNEKLFFGSGTQLSVL.

The chain employs TRBV2 and TRBJ1-1; 7 bases line up with TRBD1. V shed 4 bases and J 4 bases; nucleotides not matched to a gene: 6. The CDR3 has 14 residues. In germline, CDR1 is SNHLY, CDR2 FYNNEI. The CDR3 loop reads CASSGDREGTEAFF. The CDR3 DNA reads TGTGCCAGCAGTGGAGACAGGGAGGGCACTGAAGCTTTCTTT. The whole variable domain, filled in from reference TRBV2 and TRBJ1-1, reads EPEVTQTPSHQVTQMGQEVILRCVPISNHLYFYWYRQILGQKVEFLVSFYNNEISEKSEIFDDQFSVERPDGSNFTLKIRSTKLEDSAMYFCASSGDREGTEAFFGQGTRLTVV.

V and J are TRBV5-6 and TRBJ2-3; 7 bases match TRBD2. The V gene end was trimmed by 4 bases and the J gene end by 2 bases; junction bases not matched to a gene: 10. There are 16 residues in the CDR3. Germline CDR1 is SGHDT and CDR2 is YYEEEE. The CDR3 region is CASSPGGSGLTDTQYF. Written as DNA, the CDR3 is TGTGCCAGCAGCCCCGGGGGGAGCGGGCTCACAGATACGCAGTATTTT.

The V call is TRBV6-1, the J call TRBJ1-2; D is unresolved. CDR1 and CDR2 from the germline V gene are MNHNS and SASEGT. This CDR3 is 14 amino acids long. Trimming took 4 bases from V and 6 from J, leaving 15 bases between them. The CDR3 DNA sequence: TGTGCCAGCAGTGTGAAAGAGAAGGAGGATGGCTACACCTTC. Translated: CASSVKEKEDGYTF.

The rearrangement uses TRBV15 and TRBJ1-5; possible D gene TRBD1, 5 bases. The germline gives CDR1 LNHNV, CDR2 YYDKDF (reference sequence). V was clipped by 0 bases and J by 6 bases, with 18 bases between them. This CDR3 region has 17 residues. The CDR3 nucleotides are TGTGCCACCAGCAGAGATGGGCGGGGACGGTGGACTCAGCCCCAGCATTTT. Its protein product is CATSRDGRGRWTQPQHF.

As concerns this clone: The junction shows a germline mismatch at one end, possibly a read error. This sequence joins TRBV20-1 and TRBJ1-1; tentative D call: TRBD1 (6 bases). Germline values: CDR1 DFQATT, CDR2 SNEGSKA (reference sequence). The CDR3 totals 11 residues. This CDR3 is CSARDHGRGVF. The CDR3 nucleotides are TGCAGTGCTAGAGATCACGGCAGGGGTGTCTTT.

This rearrangement joins TRBV27 to TRBJ2-2; 7 bases match TRBD1. Germline-derived CDR1 and CDR2 are MNHEY and SMNVEV (reference sequence). Unmatched junction bases numbered 7, after V lost 8 bases and J lost 4 bases. This CDR3 comprises 14 residues. The DNA for the CDR3 is TGTGCCAGCCGTCCGGGACAGTCCACCGGGGAGCTGTTTTTT. It specifies CASRPGQSTGELFF.

The genes are TRBV9 and TRBJ2-7; 7 nucleotides match TRBD1. The ends lost 0 bases at V and 3 bases at J; junction bases unmatched: 6. The CDR3 totals 15 residues. Germline V CDR1 and CDR2: SGDLS, YYNGEE. CDR3 nucleotide sequence: TGTGCCAGCAGCGTAGCTCGGGACAGTCGCTACGAGCAGTACTTC. Translation gives CASSVARDSRYEQYF.

The chain employs TRBV30 and TRBJ2-6; D is ambiguous. Germline V lookup: CDR1 GTSNPN, CDR2 SVGIG (reference sequence). Deletions cut 2 bases from V and 0 bases from J, with 17 bases between. This CDR3 has 18 residues. CDR3 residues: CAWSPPQTEDSGANVLTF. The CDR3 region has the DNA TGTGCCTGGAGTCCCCCTCAGACCGAGGACTCTGGGGCCAACGTCCTGACTTTC. Full variable domain (missing parts from reference TRBV30 and TRBJ2-6): SQTIHQWPATLVQPVGSPLSLECTVEGTSNPNLYWYRQAAGRGLQLLFYSVGIGQISSEVPQNLSASRPQDRQFILSSKKLLLSDSGFYLCAWSPPQTEDSGANVLTFGAGSRLTVL.

The rearrangement uses TRBV5-1 and TRBJ2-5; no clear D gene. Deletions cut 5 bases from V and 7 bases from J, with 24 bases between. The CDR3 spans 16 residues. Germline CDR1 is SGHRS and CDR2 is YFSETQ. CDR3 nucleotides: TGCGCCAGCAGTCATCACCCCGCTAGGGAATTGGTGACCCAGTACTTC. Encoded protein: CASSHHPARELVTQYF.

This sequence joins TRBV4-2 and TRBJ2-7; D remains ambiguous. The CDR3 has 16 amino acids. Germline V lookup: CDR1 LGHNA, CDR2 YNFKEQ. Trimming removed 5 bases at V and 3 bases at J, with 20 bases between. In DNA, the CDR3 is TGTGCCAGCAGCTCCTCGACCGGGCAGTTGCGCTACGAGCAGTACTTC. This gives the protein CASSSSTGQLRYEQYF.

In this sample, this clone turned up once. V usage is TRBV5-1 and J usage is TRBJ1-3; tentatively, D is TRBD1 (6 bases). The CDR3 consists of 17 residues. Trimming shortened V by 0 bases and J by 2 bases, and 15 bases separated the two germline ends. From germline, CDR1 is SGHRS and CDR2 YFSETQ. CDR3 region: CASSLAGHSTTGNTIYF. CDR3 bases: TGCGCCAGCAGCTTGGCGGGACACTCAACGACTGGAAACACCATATATTTT.

This clone was recorded a few times. The gene calls are TRBV7-9 and TRBJ1-1, with D unclear. Germline CDR1 and CDR2: SEHNR and FQNEAQ (reference sequence). Trimming took 1 base from V and 3 from J, leaving 9 bases between them. This CDR3 spans 14 amino acids. CDR3 nucleotide sequence: TGTGCCAGCAGCTTAGACAGAAGTGACACTGAAGCTTTCTTT. Translated: CASSLDRSDTEAFF.

The J gene is TRBJ1-5, the V gene TRBV5-6, with D possibly matching TRBD1 (5 bases). The CDR3 sequence is 15 residues long. Germline loops: CDR1 SGHDT, CDR2 YYEEEE. Trimming stripped 4 bases from V and 0 bases from J, with 11 bases between. The CDR3 DNA sequence: TGTGCCAGCAGCCTCCAGACAGATAGCAATCAGCCCCAGCATTTT. Translated: CASSLQTDSNQPQHF. The variable domain in full, completed from reference TRBV5-6 and TRBJ1-5, reads DAGVTQSPTHLIKTRGQQVTLRCSPKSGHDTVSWYQQALGQGPQFIFQYYEEEERQRGNFPDRFSGHQFPNYSSELNVNALLLGDSALYLCASSLQTDSNQPQHFGDGTRLSIL.

J is TRBJ1-1 and V is TRBV6-6; D is undetermined. Between the trimmed V and J ends, which lost 5 bases and 0 bases, there was a span of 7 bases. This CDR3 contains 13 residues. CDR1 is MNHNY, CDR2 SVGAGI, per germline (reference sequence). This CDR3 is CASSIYLNTEAFF. In DNA, the CDR3 is TGTGCCAGCAGTATATATCTGAACACTGAAGCTTTCTTT.

V usage is TRBV7-2 and J usage is TRBJ2-5; 8 positions match TRBD2. Trimming cost V 6 bases and J 4 bases; bases outside gene matches: 4. The V gene's germline CDR1 is SGHTA and CDR2 FQGNSA. This CDR3 region has 13 residues. The DNA of the CDR3 is TGTGCCAGCAGAAACCGGGAGGGAGAGACCCAGTACTTC. This gives the protein CASRNREGETQYF.

Only one count was recorded for this clone. CDR3 loop: CASSLALSANQPQHF. The CDR3 DNA sequence: TGTGCCAGCAGCTTAGCGCTTTCGGCCAATCAGCCCCAGCATTTT. This chain connects TRBV7-8 to TRBJ1-5; D is uncertain. The CDR3 runs 15 residues. Trimming removed 0 bases at V and 3 bases at J, with 9 bases between. Germline V gives CDR1 SGHVS, CDR2 FQNEAQ.